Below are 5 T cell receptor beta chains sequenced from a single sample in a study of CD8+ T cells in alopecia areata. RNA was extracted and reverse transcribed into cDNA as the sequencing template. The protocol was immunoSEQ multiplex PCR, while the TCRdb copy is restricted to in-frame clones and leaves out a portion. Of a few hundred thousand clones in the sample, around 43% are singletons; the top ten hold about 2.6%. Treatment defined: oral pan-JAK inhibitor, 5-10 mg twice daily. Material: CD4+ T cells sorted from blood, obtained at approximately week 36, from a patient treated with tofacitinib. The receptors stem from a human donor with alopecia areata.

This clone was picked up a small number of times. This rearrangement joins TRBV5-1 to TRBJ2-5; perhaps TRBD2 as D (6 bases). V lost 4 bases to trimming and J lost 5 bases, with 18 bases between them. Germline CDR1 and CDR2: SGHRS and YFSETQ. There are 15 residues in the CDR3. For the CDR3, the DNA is TGCGCCAGCAGCCTCGGCAGGCGGGATTCTGAGACCCAGTACTTC. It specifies CASSLGRRDSETQYF.

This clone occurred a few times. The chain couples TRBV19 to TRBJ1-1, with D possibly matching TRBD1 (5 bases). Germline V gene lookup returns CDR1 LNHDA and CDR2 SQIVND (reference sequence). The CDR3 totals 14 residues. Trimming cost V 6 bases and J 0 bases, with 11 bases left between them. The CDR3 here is CASRMNRLNTEAFF. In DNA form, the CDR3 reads TGTGCCAGTAGAATGAACAGGCTGAACACTGAAGCTTTCTTT.

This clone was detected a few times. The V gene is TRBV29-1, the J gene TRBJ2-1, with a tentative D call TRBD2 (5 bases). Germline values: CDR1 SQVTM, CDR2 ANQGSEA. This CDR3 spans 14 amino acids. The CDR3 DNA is TGCAGTGAAAGGTCGGCTAGCCGATACAATGAGCAGTTCTTC. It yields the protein CSERSASRYNEQFF.

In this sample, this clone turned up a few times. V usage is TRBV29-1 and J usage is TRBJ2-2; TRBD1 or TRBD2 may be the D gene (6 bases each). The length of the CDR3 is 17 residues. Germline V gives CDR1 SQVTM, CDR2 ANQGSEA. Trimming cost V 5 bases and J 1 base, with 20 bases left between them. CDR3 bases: TGCAGCGTTTCTAACCCCCCGGGGGCTAGGAACACCGGGGAGCTGTTTTTT. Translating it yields CSVSNPPGARNTGELFF.

The CDR3 DNA reads TGCGCCAGCAGTGAGGAGGGTCCCCGGAACACCGGGGAGCTGTTTTTT. Protein product: CASSEEGPRNTGELFF. The J gene is TRBJ2-2, the V gene TRBV10-1; D perhaps matches TRBD2 (5 bases). Germline-derived CDR1 and CDR2 are WNHNN and SYGVQD (reference sequence). The CDR3 extends over 16 amino acids. The V end lost 2 bases, the J end lost 1 base, and 11 bases lay between the germline ends.